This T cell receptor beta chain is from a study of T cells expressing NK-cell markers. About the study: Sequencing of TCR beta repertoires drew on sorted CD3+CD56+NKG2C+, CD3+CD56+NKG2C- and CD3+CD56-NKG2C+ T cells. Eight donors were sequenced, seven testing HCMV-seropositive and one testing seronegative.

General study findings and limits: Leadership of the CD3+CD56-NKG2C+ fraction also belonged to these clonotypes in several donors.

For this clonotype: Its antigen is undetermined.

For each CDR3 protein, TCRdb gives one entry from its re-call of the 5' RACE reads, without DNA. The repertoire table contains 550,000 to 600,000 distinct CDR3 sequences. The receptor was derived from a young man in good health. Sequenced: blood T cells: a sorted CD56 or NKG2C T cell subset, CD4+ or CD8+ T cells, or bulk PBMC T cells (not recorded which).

CDR3 residues: CASSPQKMLSQPQHF. The chain combines TRBV4-2 with TRBJ1-5. The CDR3 contains 15 residues. CDR1 is LGHNA, CDR2 YNFKEQ, per germline.